This TCR beta chain was captured in a study of T cells in Graves' hyperthyroidism and ophthalmopathy. Regarding the study as a whole: In the analysis, a 13 V-J model separated ophthalmopathy from stable hyperthyroidism.

Trimming left V 7 bases short and J 0 bases short, with 12 bases between. This CDR3 contains 13 residues. Germline values: CDR1 GTSNPN, CDR2 SVGIG (reference sequence). This clonotype was seen many times. Its antigen is not known. The authors deemed Graves' hyperthyroidism stable absent ophthalmopathy progression within 18 months. Diagnoses rested on clinical symptoms, serum thyroxine and TRAb, thyroid ultrasound and orbital computed tomography. The CDR3 regions of TCR beta were amplified from RNA transcripts. HTBI primers were employed in a first-round RT-PCR of the TCR CDR3. TCRdb processed the multiplex PCR reads anew with MiXCR; each CDR3 protein has one entry. The data show roughly 700,000 distinct CDR3 sequences, with 12% to 15% seen just once and roughly 10% held by the top ten.

The source material was blood. V and J are TRBV30 and TRBJ1-1; D not resolved. The sequence was obtained from a woman between 18 and 29 years old with Graves' hyperthyroidism. The CDR3, as DNA: TGTGCCTCGGCCCCGACGGTGAACACTGAAGCTTTCTTT. It codes for CASAPTVNTEAFF.